The clone carrying this T cell receptor beta chain appeared once. Generated by immunoSEQ multiplex PCR, the TCRdb table keeps only in-frame clones and is missing some. Seen here are roughly 110,000 clones, 70% to 90% observed once, and the top ten hold over 2%. The sample comes from a study of radiotherapy plus CTLA-4 blockade in lung cancer. Trimming cost V 6 bases and J 0 bases, with 6 bases left between them. The CDR3 length is 14 residues. The germline CDR1 and CDR2 sequences are MNHEY and SMNVEV (reference sequence). The sequenced sample was peripheral blood, obtained from a patient treated with radiotherapy plus ipilimumab. This rearrangement joins TRBV27 to TRBJ2-6; D call uncertain. The sequence was collected from a human donor with non-small cell lung cancer that progressed on radiotherapy plus ipilimumab. Some clones in this sample may be carry-over from other donors' samples. CDR3 sequence: CASRKFSGANVLTF. In DNA form, the CDR3 reads TGTGCCAGCAGGAAGTTCTCTGGGGCCAACGTCCTGACTTTC.